The 7 T cell receptor beta chains reported below all come from one sample, sequenced in a study of cytomegalovirus exposure and HLA in healthy donors. The PCR had 60 Vbeta and 13 Jbeta primers. Libraries were prepared by immunoSEQ multiplex PCR; TCRdb keeps only in-frame clonotypes and omits some of them. This sample's table reports 100,000 to 150,000 clones. Material for sequencing was PBMCs. Receptor source: a man aged 35-49 years in good health and CMV-seronegative.

The chain has TRBV7-2 and TRBJ2-7, with 10 positions matching TRBD2. The V segment lost 5 bases and the J segment 3 bases; nucleotides outside the gene matches: 10. The germline CDR1 and CDR2 sequences are SGHTA and FQGNSA. The CDR3 loop spans 16 amino acids. The CDR3 protein is CASSSSTSSGSYEQYF. The CDR3 DNA reads as TGTGCCAGCAGCAGTAGTACGTCTAGCGGGAGCTACGAGCAGTACTTC.

The CDR3 coding sequence is TGTGCCAGCACATGGACAGGGAGTGGAAACACCATATATTTT. It encodes CASTWTGSGNTIYF. The chain recombines TRBV28 with TRBJ1-3; 8 nucleotides match TRBD1. Germline assignment: CDR1 MDHEN and CDR2 SYDVKM. The V segment lost 7 bases and the J segment 3 bases; nucleotides outside the gene matches: 5. There are 14 residues in the CDR3.

The chain has TRBV6-1 and TRBJ2-7, with a tentative D call TRBD1 (6 bases). There are 10 residues in the CDR3. From germline, CDR1 is MNHNS and CDR2 SASEGT. V lost 8 bases to trimming and J lost 12 bases, with 14 bases between them. CDR3 nucleotide sequence: TGTGCCAGCTGGGAGACAGGCACGTACTTC. It encodes CASWETGTYF.

The chain uses TRBV6-6 and TRBJ1-1; D is unresolved. The CDR3 has 11 residues. Germline V gives CDR1 MNHNY, CDR2 SVGAGI (reference sequence). The germline V and J ends were trimmed by 6 bases and 7 bases, with 9 bases remaining between them. The CDR3 loop reads CASSQFFEAFF. The DNA for the CDR3 is TGTGCCAGCAGCCAATTTTTTGAAGCTTTCTTT.

V is TRBV7-8 and J is TRBJ2-7, with D possibly being TRBD1 (5 bases). The V end lost 5 bases, the J end lost 2 bases, and 13 bases lay between the germline ends. There are 14 residues in the CDR3. Per the germline V gene, CDR1 is SGHVS and CDR2 is FQNEAQ. The CDR3 DNA follows: TGTGCCAGCAGCACCCGACAGAGACCCTACGAGCAGTACTTC. This sequence encodes CASSTRQRPYEQYF.

J is TRBJ1-5 and V is TRBV11-2; perhaps TRBD1 as D (6 bases). Trimming removed 5 bases from V and 0 bases from J, with 14 bases in between. Germline CDR1 and CDR2: SGHAT and FQNNGV. The length of the CDR3 is 16 residues. Here the CDR3 reads CASSPKSGVSNQPQHF. The CDR3 DNA is TGTGCCAGCAGCCCTAAGTCAGGGGTTAGCAATCAGCCCCAGCATTTT.

The rearrangement joins TRBV9 to TRBJ2-1; 8 positions match TRBD1. There are 16 residues in the CDR3. Germline CDR1 is SGDLS and CDR2 is YYNGEE. The V and J ends lost 1 base and 2 bases, in that order; junction bases with no gene match: 5. The CDR3 bases are TGTGCCAGCAGCGTATGGGCGGGACAGGCCTACAATGAGCAGTTCTTC. It codes for CASSVWAGQAYNEQFF.